One and the same sample provided the 25 T cell receptor beta chains below, sequenced in a study of T cells expressing NK-cell markers. TCRdb re-called the 5' RACE reads; one entry per CDR3 protein, DNA not given. The sample has over 150,000 distinct CDR3 sequences; the top ten hold roughly 35%. The sequenced sample was blood T cells: a sorted CD56 or NKG2C T cell subset, CD4+ or CD8+ T cells, or bulk PBMC T cells (not recorded which). The receptors come from a woman between 50 and 59 years old in good health.

The V and J genes are TRBV30 and TRBJ2-1; TCRdb reports TRBD2, a call that lacks DNA to check it against. Germline-derived CDR1 and CDR2 are GTSNPN and SVGIG (reference sequence). The CDR3 contains 14 residues. CDR3 residues: CAWKLAGSWNEQFF.

This chain joins TRBV5-1 and TRBJ2-3; absent DNA, TCRdb's TRBD2 call cannot be checked. The CDR3 length is 19 residues. Germline V gene sequence: CDR1 SGHRS, CDR2 YFSETQ. This chain's CDR3 is CASSPSGLAGGPSTDTQYF. The entire variable domain, with the rest obtained from reference TRBV5-1 and TRBJ2-3, is as follows: KAGVTQTPRYLIKTRGQQVTLSCSPISGHRSVSWYQQTPGQGLQFLFEYFSETQRNKGNFPGRFSGRQFSNSRSEMNVSTLELGDSALYLCASSPSGLAGGPSTDTQYFGPGTRLTVL.

The gene calls are TRBV10-3 and TRBJ2-1; TCRdb picks TRBD2, but there is no DNA to check that call. Germline V lookup: CDR1 ENHRY, CDR2 SYGVKD. The CDR3 extends over 17 amino acids. The CDR3 loop is CAISESGLTSGNDEQFF.

The chain couples TRBV27 to TRBJ1-2. Germline CDR1 is MNHEY and CDR2 is SMNVEV (reference sequence). The CDR3 contains 14 residues. The chain's CDR3 is CASSFAAGDYGYTF.

The gene calls are TRBV20-1 and TRBJ2-1; TCRdb proposes TRBD1, but this gene call is untestable without DNA. The CDR3 has 16 residues. Germline values: CDR1 DFQATT, CDR2 SNEGSKA (reference sequence). The CDR3: CSARDGTGRAYNEQFF.

The chain has TRBV19 and TRBJ1-1; TCRdb outputs TRBD1, but without DNA this stays unchecked. The CDR3 runs 15 residues. Per the germline V gene, CDR1 is LNHDA and CDR2 is SQIVND (reference sequence). CDR3 amino acids: CASSIAPGQNTEAFF.

The chain is built from TRBV3-1 and TRBJ2-2; TCRdb selects TRBD1, and the lack of DNA leaves this call unchecked. The CDR3 consists of 14 residues. Germline-derived CDR1 and CDR2 are LGHDT and YNNKEL (reference sequence). This CDR3 is CASSPTPETGELFF. Using reference TRBV3-1 and TRBJ2-2 for the parts outside the CDR3, the full variable domain is DTAVSQTPKYLVTQMGNDKSIKCEQNLGHDTMYWYKQDSKKFLKIMFSYNNKELIINETVPNRFSPKSPDKAHLNLHINSLELGDSAVYFCASSPTPETGELFFGEGSRLTVL.

The V call is TRBV13, the J call TRBJ2-1; TCRdb's D call of TRBD1 is untestable without DNA. Germline lookup yields CDR1 PRHDT and CDR2 FYEKMQ (reference sequence). The CDR3 spans 15 residues. CDR3 region: CAREGGESSYNEQFF.

The chain recombines TRBV27 with TRBJ2-1; with no DNA, the TCRdb D assignment of TRBD1 cannot be verified. CDR3 size: 11 residues. The germline gives CDR1 MNHEY, CDR2 SMNVEV (reference sequence). Here the CDR3 reads CASSLGTEQFF.

The V and J genes are TRBV7-9 and TRBJ2-1; TCRdb's D call of TRBD2 is untestable without DNA. The germline V gene encodes CDR1 SEHNR and CDR2 FQNEAQ (reference sequence). The CDR3 is made up of 15 amino acids. This CDR3 reads CASSYSSGGNNEQFF.

The chain links TRBV11-3 to TRBJ2-3; TCRdb's D call, TRBD2, is unchecked because there is no DNA. This CDR3 comprises 17 residues. Germline assignment: CDR1 SGHNT and CDR2 YENEEA. CDR3 residues: CASSLAEAGDYTDTQYF.

The rearrangement uses TRBV4-1 and TRBJ1-1; lacking DNA, the TRBD1 call made by TCRdb goes unchecked. From germline, CDR1 is MGHRA and CDR2 YSYEKL. The CDR3 is 14 amino acids. CDR3: CASSQGPEATEAFF.

The chain recombines TRBV7-9 with TRBJ2-1; TCRdb proposes TRBD1, but this gene call is untestable without DNA. CDR3 length: 13 residues. Germline CDR1 and CDR2: SEHNR and FQNEAQ (reference sequence). The CDR3 protein is CASSSHGAPGAFF.

The gene calls are TRBV6-2 or TRBV6-3 and TRBJ2-7; TCRdb's D gene call, TRBD2, goes unchecked for lack of DNA. This CDR3 is 14 amino acids long. The V gene's germline CDR1 is MNHEY and CDR2 SVGEGT. The CDR3 spells CARPLEREDYEQYF.

The rearrangement links TRBV12-3 or TRBV12-4 to TRBJ2-1; with no DNA, the TCRdb D assignment of TRBD1 cannot be verified. This CDR3 has 14 residues. The CDR3 is CASSGAVTYNEQFF.

The chain carries TRBV19 and TRBJ1-2. Per the germline V gene, CDR1 is LNHDA and CDR2 is SQIVND (reference sequence). CDR3 size: 13 residues. Here the CDR3 reads CASSIGGSDGYTF.

The chain is built from TRBV27 and TRBJ1-2. The CDR3 covers 14 residues. Germline-derived CDR1 and CDR2 are MNHEY and SMNVEV (reference sequence). CDR3 protein: CASSYRTGPGGYTF.

The V gene is TRBV7-9, the J gene TRBJ2-3. Germline-derived CDR1 and CDR2 are SEHNR and FQNEAQ (reference sequence). CDR3 size: 14 residues. CDR3 sequence: CASSLTLIDPTQYF.

The V call is TRBV11-3, the J call TRBJ1-1. The germline CDR1 and CDR2 sequences are SGHNT and YENEEA. This CDR3 comprises 15 residues. CDR3 region: CASSLTPGFGTEAFF.

The rearrangement links TRBV28 to TRBJ2-3. This CDR3 spans 12 amino acids. From germline, CDR1 is MDHEN and CDR2 SYDVKM. CDR3 amino acids: CASSFRTDTQYF. Supplemented by reference TRBV28 and TRBJ2-3, the full variable domain reads DVKVTQSSRYLVKRTGEKVFLECVQDMDHENMFWYRQDPGLGLRLIYFSYDVKMKEKGDIPEGYSVSREKKERFSLILESASTNQTSMYLCASSFRTDTQYFGPGTRLTVL.

V gene TRBV7-9 combines with J gene TRBJ1-1. The CDR3 is 12 amino acids. Germline CDR1 SEHNR, CDR2 FQNEAQ (reference sequence). CDR3 amino acids: CASSPRETEAFF.

This rearrangement joins TRBV27 to TRBJ2-1; without DNA, the TCRdb call of TRBD1 cannot be checked. CDR3 size: 13 residues. CDR1 is MNHEY and CDR2 is SMNVEV in the germline V gene (reference sequence). CDR3 protein: CASSRDGGNEQFF.

V gene TRBV12-3 or TRBV12-4 combines with J gene TRBJ1-2; the D call of TRBD1 rests on TCRdb alone, since no DNA is present to check it. The CDR3 is 13 amino acids. CDR3 loop: CASSSGKGYGYTF.

CDR3 in amino acids: CASSRLEAGFLNTGELFF. The chain uses TRBV6-5 and TRBJ2-2; with no DNA, the TCRdb D assignment of TRBD2 cannot be verified. The germline V gene has CDR1 MNHEY and CDR2 SVGAGI. The CDR3 runs to 18 residues.

The gene calls are TRBV12-3 or TRBV12-4 and TRBJ1-2. The CDR3 has 19 amino acids. CDR3 loop: CASSLALVNPTYLNYGYTF.